This T cell receptor beta chain originates from a study of cytomegalovirus exposure and HLA in healthy donors. Study-level background: Ancestry clustering placed 70% to 90% of around 400 genotyped donors in the Caucasian-associated cluster. Broader study findings: Later work associated roughly 17,000 TCR beta sequences with HLA alleles at 0.05 false discovery rate. The study labeled 150 to 200 TCR beta chains cytomegalovirus-associated.

This clone was seen just once. Its antigen is not identified. PCR amplification relied on 60 Vbeta primers (plus 13 Jbeta primers). The protocol was immunoSEQ multiplex PCR, while the TCRdb copy is restricted to in-frame clones and leaves out a portion. The sample contains 70,000 or so clones, around 68% of which appear only once. This CDR3 spans 16 amino acids. V was pared by 1 base and J by 2 bases, with 12 bases between. In germline, CDR1 is KGHSH, CDR2 LQKENI. Sequenced material: PBMCs. This receptor was obtained from a woman in her twenties or thirties in good health and CMV-seronegative. This chain uses TRBV18 with TRBJ1-5; D uncertain. In DNA, the CDR3 is TGTGCCAGCTCACCACACGAGGGAGTGGGCAATCAGCCCCAGCATTTT. The encoded protein is CASSPHEGVGNQPQHF.